The 6 T cell receptor beta chains reported below all come from one sample, sequenced in a study of T-cell reconstitution after alpha-beta-depleted transplantation in children. TCRbeta library preparation incorporated unique molecular identifiers. Using its own MiXCR run on the PCR reads, TCRdb lists one record per CDR3 protein. The table shows about 440,000 distinct CDR3 sequences, with over 40% occurring only once. This sample comprised PBMCs, obtained before TCRalphabeta/CD19-depleted stem cell transplant. All receptors derive from a girl aged 2 to 9 with aplastic anemia, due to receive a stem cell transplant.

This clonotype was picked up a small number of times. The chain joins TRBV27 to TRBJ2-3, with 8 positions matching TRBD2. Per the germline V gene, CDR1 is MNHEY and CDR2 is SMNVEV (reference sequence). The V and J ends lost 5 bases and 15 bases, in that order; junction bases with no gene match: 13. There are 13 residues in the CDR3. The CDR3, as DNA: TGTGCCAGCAGTCTCGGGGGGGACTTGGCAAGTTATTTT. Translating it yields CASSLGGDLASYF.

This clonotype has more than one count but fewer than ten. The chain joins TRBV11-2 to TRBJ2-6; 9 bases agree with TRBD1. CDR3 length: 19 residues. CDR1 SGHAT and CDR2 FQNNGV come from the germline V gene. Trimming at V came to 5 bases and at J to 1 base, leaving 12 bases not matched to a gene. CDR3 coding DNA: TGTGCCAGCAGCCGCACCCGGGACAGGGCTGTATCTGGGGCCAACGTCCTGACTTTC. This encodes CASSRTRDRAVSGANVLTF.

This chain joins TRBV15 and TRBJ2-7; 8 bases agree with TRBD1. Per germline, CDR1 LNHNV and CDR2 YYDKDF (reference sequence). The CDR3 spans 15 residues. V shed 0 bases, J shed 3 bases, and the junction held 4 bases outside the gene matches. The CDR3 bases are TGTGCCACCAGCAGAGAGGACAGGGCTGGCTACGAGCAGTACTTC. Protein product: CATSREDRAGYEQYF.

This clonotype was seen a handful of times. The chain couples TRBV14 to TRBJ2-1, with 10 bases fitting TRBD2. The CDR3 spans 16 residues. With V trimmed by 1 base and J by 2 bases, 2 bases remained unmatched. CDR1 SGHDN and CDR2 FVKESK come from the germline V gene. CDR3 region: CASSQATSGAYNEQFF. The CDR3 nucleotides read TGTGCCAGCAGCCAAGCAACTAGCGGGGCCTACAATGAGCAGTTCTTC.

This clonotype was observed a handful of times. The chain links TRBV20-1 to TRBJ2-1, with TRBD2 as a possible D gene (6 bases). Trimming left V 0 bases short and J 6 bases short, with 15 bases between. The CDR3 is made up of 15 amino acids. Germline values: CDR1 DFQATT, CDR2 SNEGSKA (reference sequence). CDR3 sequence (DNA): TGCAGTGCTAGAGATGGCGGGACGGCCCGCAATGAGCAGTTCTTC. It codes for CSARDGGTARNEQFF.

The chain employs TRBV7-9 and TRBJ2-6; either TRBD1 or TRBD2 may fit D (5 bases each). Trimming left V 5 bases short and J 1 base short, with 15 bases between. Germline CDR1 reads SEHNR; CDR2 reads FQNEAQ (reference sequence). This CDR3 has 17 residues. The CDR3 DNA follows: TGTGCCAGCAGCCAGAGGGCAGGGTCTTCTGGGGCCAACGTCCTGACTTTC. Its translation is CASSQRAGSSGANVLTF.